This T cell receptor (beta chain) was sequenced during a study of T-cell reconstitution after alpha-beta-depleted transplantation in children. Trimming shortened V by 3 bases and J by 7 bases, and 20 bases separated the two germline ends. The CDR3 runs to 15 residues. Germline CDR1 SGHKS, CDR2 YYEKEE (reference sequence). For TCRbeta, the library was prepared with unique molecular identifiers. TCRdb ran MiXCR on the PCR reads and lists one entry per CDR3 protein. The sample comprises some 500,000 distinct CDR3 sequences, approximately 29% of which are singletons, and 2% to 3% rests with the top ten. The sequencing here drew on PBMCs from the stem cell graft donor, taken from the stem cell graft. V is TRBV5-5 and J is TRBJ2-7, with D possibly being TRBD1 (6 bases). This TCR was recovered from a human donor who donated a stem cell graft to a child with aplastic anemia. In DNA form, the CDR3 reads TGTGCCAGCAGCTCCCTCCCAACAGGGAGAAGTGAGCAGTACGTC. Its protein product is CASSSLPTGRSEQYV.